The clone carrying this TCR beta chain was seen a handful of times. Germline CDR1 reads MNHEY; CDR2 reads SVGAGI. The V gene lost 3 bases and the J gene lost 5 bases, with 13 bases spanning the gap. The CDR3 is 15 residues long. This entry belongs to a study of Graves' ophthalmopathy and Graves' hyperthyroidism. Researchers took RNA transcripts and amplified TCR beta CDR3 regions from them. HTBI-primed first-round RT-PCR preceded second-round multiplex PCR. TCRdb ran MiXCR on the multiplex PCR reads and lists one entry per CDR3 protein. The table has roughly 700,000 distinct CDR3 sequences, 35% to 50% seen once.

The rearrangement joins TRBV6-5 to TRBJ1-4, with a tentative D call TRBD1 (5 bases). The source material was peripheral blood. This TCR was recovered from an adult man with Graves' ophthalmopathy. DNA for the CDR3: TGTGCCAGCAGTTATGTTGGGGAGGGGAATGAAAAACTGTTTTTT. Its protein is CASSYVGEGNEKLFF.